These 5 T cell receptor beta chains originate from one sample sequenced in a study of blood T cells in healthy people across ages. The second PCR ran about 6 to 11 cycles with a sample-barcoded 5' primer and J-beta primers. Using its own MiXCR run on the 5' RACE reads, TCRdb lists one record per CDR3 protein. The table shows some 920,000 distinct CDR3 sequences, with about 51% occurring only once. Sequenced: blood. All receptors come from a woman in her sixties in good health.

This clonotype was counted a few times. This chain links TRBV15 with TRBJ2-5; D possibly corresponds to TRBD2 (6 bases). The J call is uncertain, as TRBJ2-7 better fits the DNA end. This CDR3 comprises 16 residues. Germline CDR1 is LNHNV and CDR2 is YYDKDF (reference sequence). The CDR3 protein is CATSRGLLAPAYEQYF. The CDR3 bases are TGTGCCACCAGCAGAGGTCTTCTAGCGCCTGCCTACGAGCAGTACTTC.

This clonotype has only a few counts. The gene calls are TRBV29-1 and TRBJ1-1; D is possibly TRBD1 (6 bases). CDR3 length: 13 residues. Deletions cut 2 bases from V and 1 base from J, with 8 bases between. The germline gives CDR1 SQVTM, CDR2 ANQGSEA. CDR3 in amino acids: CSVERGGNTEAFF. The CDR3 nucleotides are TGCAGCGTTGAAAGGGGGGGGAACACTGAAGCTTTCTTT.

V gene TRBV27 combines with J gene TRBJ2-7; D gene ambiguous. CDR3 length equals 13 residues. Germline-derived CDR1 and CDR2 are MNHEY and SMNVEV (reference sequence). The V gene lost 2 bases and the J gene lost 6 bases, with 11 bases spanning the gap. This CDR3 is CASSLGSACEQYF. The DNA of the CDR3 is TGTGCCAGCAGTTTAGGGTCAGCGTGCGAGCAGTACTTC.

The chain is built from TRBV9 and TRBJ2-3; D is unresolved. The CDR3 totals 14 residues. CDR1 and CDR2 (germline): SGDLS, YYNGEE. V lost 0 bases and J lost 4, with 9 bases in between. For the CDR3, the DNA is TGTGCCAGCAGCGTAGCGGGTTTCGCAGATACGCAGTATTTT. It yields the protein CASSVAGFADTQYF.

This clonotype was seen a few times. The gene calls are TRBV27 and TRBJ2-3; 12 bases are shared with TRBD2. Unmatched junction bases numbered 8, after V lost 6 bases and J lost 4 bases. This CDR3 comprises 16 residues. Germline-derived CDR1 and CDR2 are MNHEY and SMNVEV (reference sequence). CDR3: CASRTILAGGADTQYF. Here the CDR3 DNA reads TGTGCCAGCAGAACAATTCTAGCGGGAGGGGCAGATACGCAGTATTTT.